This T cell receptor (beta chain) was identified in a study of blood T cell repertoires in COVID-19. Turning to the study itself: From the United States, Italy and Spain came samples of acute and convalescent COVID-19. Sample material is recorded as cDNA or gDNA derived from T cells, B-cell-depleted T cells, or PBMCs.

In the authors' workflow: Reference gene primer amplification in the assay estimated nucleated cell counts. Produced via immunoSEQ multiplex PCR; TCRdb's table is partial and in-frame only. V and J calls plus clone size are reproduced from that table; the DNA served to infer D and trimming. Altogether over 150,000 clones are present, about 86% being singletons, with the ten largest covering roughly 7%. Germline loops: CDR1 LNHDA, CDR2 SQIVND (reference sequence). The CDR3 is 15 amino acids. J gave up 7 bases and V 3 bases, and 7 bases lay outside the gene matches. The sequenced material came from peripheral blood. The chain recombines TRBV19 with TRBJ2-1; TRBD2 aligns across 9 bases. This sequence originates from a man aged 50 or older with active or convalescent COVID-19. The CDR3 sequence is CASSIRAGGPNEQFF. CDR3 sequence (DNA): TGTGCCAGTAGTATTAGGGCGGGAGGGCCGAATGAGCAGTTCTTC.